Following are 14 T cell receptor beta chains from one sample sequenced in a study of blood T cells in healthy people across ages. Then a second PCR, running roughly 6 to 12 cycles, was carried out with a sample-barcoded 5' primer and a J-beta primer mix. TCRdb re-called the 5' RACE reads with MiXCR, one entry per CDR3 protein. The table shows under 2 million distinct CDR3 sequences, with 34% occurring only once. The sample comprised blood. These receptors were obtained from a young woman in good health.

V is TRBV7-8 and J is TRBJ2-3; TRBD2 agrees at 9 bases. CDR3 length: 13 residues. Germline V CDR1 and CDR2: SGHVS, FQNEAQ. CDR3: CAASGIITDTQYF. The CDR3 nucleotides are TGTGCGGCTAGCGGGATAATCACAGATACGCAGTATTTT.

DNA for the CDR3: TGTGCCAGCAGCTTGGGGGGGAGGGGCAACAGGGCAGATACGCAGTATTTT. It encodes CASSLGGRGNRADTQYF. This chain joins TRBV5-5 and TRBJ2-3; possible D gene TRBD2, 7 bases. The germline V gene encodes CDR1 SGHKS and CDR2 YYEKEE (reference sequence). This CDR3 region has 17 residues. Trimming pared 0 bases from V and 4 bases from J, leaving 18 bases between.

The CDR3: CASSLRADYNEQFF. CDR3 coding DNA: TGTGCCAGCAGTTTAAGGGCAGACTACAATGAGCAGTTCTTC. V usage is TRBV12-3 or TRBV12-4 and J usage is TRBJ2-1; D unresolved. This CDR3 is 14 amino acids long. V lost 2 bases and J lost 3, with 8 bases in between.

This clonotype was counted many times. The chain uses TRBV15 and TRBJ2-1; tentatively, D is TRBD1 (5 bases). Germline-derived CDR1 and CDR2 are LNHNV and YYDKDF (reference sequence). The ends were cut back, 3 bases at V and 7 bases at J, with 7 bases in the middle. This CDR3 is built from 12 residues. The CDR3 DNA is TGTGCCACCAGCAGGAAGGGGAATGAGCAGTTCTTC. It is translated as CATSRKGNEQFF.

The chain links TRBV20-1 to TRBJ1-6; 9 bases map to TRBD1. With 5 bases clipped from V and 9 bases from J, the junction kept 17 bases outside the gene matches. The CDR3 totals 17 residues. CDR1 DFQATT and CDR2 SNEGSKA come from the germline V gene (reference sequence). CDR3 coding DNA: TGCAGTGCTCAGAGACGGGCAGGACAGGGGTCGAGTTCACCCCTCCACTTT. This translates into CSAQRRAGQGSSSPLHF.

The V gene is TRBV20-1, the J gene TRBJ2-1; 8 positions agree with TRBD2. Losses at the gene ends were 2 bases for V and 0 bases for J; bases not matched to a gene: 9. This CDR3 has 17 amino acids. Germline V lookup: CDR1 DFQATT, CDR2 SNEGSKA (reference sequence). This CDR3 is CSARRAGGKSSYNEQFF. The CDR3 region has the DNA TGCAGTGCTAGAAGGGCGGGAGGAAAGAGCTCCTACAATGAGCAGTTCTTC.

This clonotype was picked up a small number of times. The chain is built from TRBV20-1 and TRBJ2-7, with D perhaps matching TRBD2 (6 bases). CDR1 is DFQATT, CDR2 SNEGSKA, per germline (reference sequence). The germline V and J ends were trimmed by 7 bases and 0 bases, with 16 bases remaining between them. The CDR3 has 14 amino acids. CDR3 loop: CSVLPAGSSYEQYF. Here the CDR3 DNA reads TGCAGTGTGCTCCCGGCGGGAAGCTCCTACGAGCAGTACTTC.

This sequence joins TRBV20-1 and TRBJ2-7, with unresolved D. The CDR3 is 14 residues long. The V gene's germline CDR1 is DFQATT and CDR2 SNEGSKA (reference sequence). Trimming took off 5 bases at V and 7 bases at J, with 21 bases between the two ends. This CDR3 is CSASDPSLRVEQYF. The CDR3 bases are TGCAGTGCTTCCGACCCCAGCCTAAGGGTGGAGCAGTACTTC.

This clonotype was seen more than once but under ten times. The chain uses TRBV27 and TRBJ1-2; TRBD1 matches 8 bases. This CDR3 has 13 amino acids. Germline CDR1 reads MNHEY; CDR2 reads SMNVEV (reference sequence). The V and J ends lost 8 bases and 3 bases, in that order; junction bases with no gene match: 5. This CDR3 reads CASGDRLYYGYTF. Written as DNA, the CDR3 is TGTGCCAGCGGGGACAGGCTCTACTATGGCTACACCTTC.

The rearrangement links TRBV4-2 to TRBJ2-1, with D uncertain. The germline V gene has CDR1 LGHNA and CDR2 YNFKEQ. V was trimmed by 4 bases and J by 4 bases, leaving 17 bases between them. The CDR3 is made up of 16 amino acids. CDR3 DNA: TGTGCCAGCAGCCCCGAAGGGTGGAACAGTTACAATGAGCAGTTCTTC. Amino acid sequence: CASSPEGWNSYNEQFF.

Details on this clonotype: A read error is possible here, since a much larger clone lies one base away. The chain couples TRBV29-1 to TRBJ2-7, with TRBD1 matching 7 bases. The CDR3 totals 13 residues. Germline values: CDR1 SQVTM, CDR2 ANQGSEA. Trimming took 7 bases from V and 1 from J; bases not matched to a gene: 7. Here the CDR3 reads CSASTGASYEQYF. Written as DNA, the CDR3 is TGCAGCGCATCCACAGGGGCATCCTACGAGCAGTACTTC.

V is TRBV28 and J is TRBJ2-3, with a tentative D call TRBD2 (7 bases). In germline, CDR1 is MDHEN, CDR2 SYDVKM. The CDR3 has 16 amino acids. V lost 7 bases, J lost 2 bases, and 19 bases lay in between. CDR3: CASNTPWRGPTDTQYF. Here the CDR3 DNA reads TGTGCCAGCAACACACCTTGGCGGGGGCCCACAGATACGCAGTATTTT.

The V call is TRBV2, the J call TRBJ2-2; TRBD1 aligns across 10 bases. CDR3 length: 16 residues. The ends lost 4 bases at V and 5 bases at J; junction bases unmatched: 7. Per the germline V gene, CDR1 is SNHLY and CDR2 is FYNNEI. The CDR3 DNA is TGTGCCAGCAGTGCGAGACAGGGGGCGCTTACCGGGGAGCTGTTTTTT. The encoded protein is CASSARQGALTGELFF.

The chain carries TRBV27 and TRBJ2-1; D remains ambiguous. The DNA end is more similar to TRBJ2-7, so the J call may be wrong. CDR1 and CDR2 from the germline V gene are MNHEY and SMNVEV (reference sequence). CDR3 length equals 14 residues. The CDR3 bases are TGTGCCAGCAGTTTGAAGGGCTACTACAATGAGCAGTACTTC. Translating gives CASSLKGYYNEQYF.